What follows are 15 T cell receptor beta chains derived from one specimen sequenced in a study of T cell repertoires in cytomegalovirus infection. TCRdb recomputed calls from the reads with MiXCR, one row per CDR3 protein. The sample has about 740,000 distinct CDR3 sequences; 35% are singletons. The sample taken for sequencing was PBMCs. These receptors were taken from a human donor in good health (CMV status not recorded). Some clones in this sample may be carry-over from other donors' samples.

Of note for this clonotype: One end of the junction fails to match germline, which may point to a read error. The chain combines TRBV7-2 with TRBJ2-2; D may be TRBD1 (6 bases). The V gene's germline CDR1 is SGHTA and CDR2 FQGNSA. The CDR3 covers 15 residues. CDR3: CSSVSRGANTGELFF. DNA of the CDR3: TGTTCCAGCGTCAGCAGGGGAGCGAACACCGGGGAGCTTTTTTTT.

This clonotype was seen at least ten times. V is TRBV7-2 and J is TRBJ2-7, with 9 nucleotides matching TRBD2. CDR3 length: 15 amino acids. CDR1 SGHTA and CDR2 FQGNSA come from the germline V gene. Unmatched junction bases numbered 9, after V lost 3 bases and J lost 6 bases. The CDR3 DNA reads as TGTGCCAGCAGCTTCGTAGCGGGGGCCTCTGCCGAGCAGTACTTC. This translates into CASSFVAGASAEQYF.

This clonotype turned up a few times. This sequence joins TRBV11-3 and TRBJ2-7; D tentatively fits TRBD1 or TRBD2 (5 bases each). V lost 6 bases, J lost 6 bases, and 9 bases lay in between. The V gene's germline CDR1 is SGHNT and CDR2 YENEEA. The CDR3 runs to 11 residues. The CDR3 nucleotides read TGTGCCAGCAGGGGGGACGGCGAGCAGTACTTC. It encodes CASRGDGEQYF.

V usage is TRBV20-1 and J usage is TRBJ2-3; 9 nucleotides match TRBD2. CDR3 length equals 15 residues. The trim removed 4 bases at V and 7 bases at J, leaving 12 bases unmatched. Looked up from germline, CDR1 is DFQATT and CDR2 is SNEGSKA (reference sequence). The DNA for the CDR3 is TGCAGTGCTACCCCCGCGGGTAGCGGGAGAAATACGCAGTATTTT. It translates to CSATPAGSGRNTQYF.

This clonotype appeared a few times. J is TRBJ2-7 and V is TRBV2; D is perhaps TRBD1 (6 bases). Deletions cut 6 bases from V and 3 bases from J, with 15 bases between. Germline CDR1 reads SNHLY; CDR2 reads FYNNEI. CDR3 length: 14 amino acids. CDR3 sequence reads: CASRLPTGYYEQYF. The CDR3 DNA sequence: TGTGCCAGCAGACTACCGACAGGATACTACGAGCAGTACTTC.

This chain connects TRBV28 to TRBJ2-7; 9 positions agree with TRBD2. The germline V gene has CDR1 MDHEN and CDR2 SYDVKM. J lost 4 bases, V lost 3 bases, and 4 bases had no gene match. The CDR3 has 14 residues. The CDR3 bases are TGTGCCAGCAGTTTTAGCGGGAGAACATACGAGCAGTACTTC. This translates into CASSFSGRTYEQYF.

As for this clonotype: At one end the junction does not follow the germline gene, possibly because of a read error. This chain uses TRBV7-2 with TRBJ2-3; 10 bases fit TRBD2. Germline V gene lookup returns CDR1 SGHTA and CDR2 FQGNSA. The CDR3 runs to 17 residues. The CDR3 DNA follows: TGTGCCAGAAGCTTAGCGCAGCGGGAGGGGGGCACAGATACGCAGTATTTT. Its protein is CARSLAQREGGTDTQYF. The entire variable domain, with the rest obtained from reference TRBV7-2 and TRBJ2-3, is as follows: GAGVSQSPSNKVTEKGKDVELRCDPISGHTALYWYRQSLGQGLEFLIYFQGNSAPDKSGLPSDRFSAERTGGSVSTLTIQRTQQEDSAVYLCARSLAQREGGTDTQYFGPGTRLTVL.

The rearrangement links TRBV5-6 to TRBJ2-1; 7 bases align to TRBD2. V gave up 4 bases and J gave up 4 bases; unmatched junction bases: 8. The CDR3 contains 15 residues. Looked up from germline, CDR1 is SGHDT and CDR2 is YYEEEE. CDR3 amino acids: CASSLRDYSYNEQFF. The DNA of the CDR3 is TGTGCCAGCAGCCTCCGGGACTATTCGTACAATGAGCAGTTCTTC.

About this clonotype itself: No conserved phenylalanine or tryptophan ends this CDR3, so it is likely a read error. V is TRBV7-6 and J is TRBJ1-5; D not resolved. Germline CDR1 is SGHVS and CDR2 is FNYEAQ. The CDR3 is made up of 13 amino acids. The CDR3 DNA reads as TGTGCCAGCACCTTAGAGGCCCGACAGCCCCAGCATTTG. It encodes CASTLEARQPQHL.

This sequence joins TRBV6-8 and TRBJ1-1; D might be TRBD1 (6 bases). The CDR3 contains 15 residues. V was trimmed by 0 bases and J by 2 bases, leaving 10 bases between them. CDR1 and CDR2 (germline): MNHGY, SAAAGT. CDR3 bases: TGTGCCAGCAGTTACTCGAGAGGGGGAAACACTGAAGCTTTCTTT. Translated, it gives CASSYSRGGNTEAFF.

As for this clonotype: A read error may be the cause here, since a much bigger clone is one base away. DNA for the CDR3: TGCGTCAGCAGCGGGGATGGGACAGCGGAAGAGACCCAGTACTTC. This translates into CVSSGDGTAEETQYF. This rearrangement joins TRBV5-1 to TRBJ2-5, with D possibly called TRBD1 or TRBD2 (7 bases each). The CDR3 runs 15 residues. CDR1 and CDR2 from the germline V gene are SGHRS and YFSETQ.

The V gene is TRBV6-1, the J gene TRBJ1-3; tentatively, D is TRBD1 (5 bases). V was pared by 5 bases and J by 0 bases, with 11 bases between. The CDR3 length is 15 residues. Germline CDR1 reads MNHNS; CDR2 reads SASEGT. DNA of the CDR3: TGTGCCAGCAGTCGCGGGGCTTACTCTGGAAACACCATATATTTT. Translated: CASSRGAYSGNTIYF.

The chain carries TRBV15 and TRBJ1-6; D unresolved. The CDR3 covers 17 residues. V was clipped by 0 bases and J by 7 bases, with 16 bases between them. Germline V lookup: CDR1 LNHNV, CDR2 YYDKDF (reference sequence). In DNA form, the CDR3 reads TGTGCCACCAGCAGAGATCGCGTGGGCCGGGTGAATTCACCCCTCCACTTT. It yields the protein CATSRDRVGRVNSPLHF.

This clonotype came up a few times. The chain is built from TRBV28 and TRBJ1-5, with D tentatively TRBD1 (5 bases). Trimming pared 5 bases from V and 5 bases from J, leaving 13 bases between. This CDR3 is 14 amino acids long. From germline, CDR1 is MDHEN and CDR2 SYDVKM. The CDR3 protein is CASSPGTGHQPQHF. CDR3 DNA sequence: TGTGCCAGCAGTCCCGGGACGGGCCATCAGCCCCAGCATTTT.

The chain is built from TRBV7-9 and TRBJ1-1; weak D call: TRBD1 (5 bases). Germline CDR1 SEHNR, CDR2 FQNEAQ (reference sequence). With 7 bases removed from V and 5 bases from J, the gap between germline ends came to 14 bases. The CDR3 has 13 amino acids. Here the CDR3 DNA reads TGTGCCAGCACCATCCAGGGTGGAACTGAAGCTTTCTTT. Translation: CASTIQGGTEAFF. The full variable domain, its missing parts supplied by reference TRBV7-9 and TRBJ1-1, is DTGVSQNPRHKITKRGQNVTFRCDPISEHNRLYWYRQTLGQGPEFLTYFQNEAQLEKSRLLSDRFSAERPKGSFSTLEIQRTEQGDSAMYLCASTIQGGTEAFFGQGTRLTVV.